The clone carrying this T cell receptor (beta chain) has a single count. The antigen remains unidentified. Constant-segment primers served in 5'RACE that generated TCR alpha and TCR beta cDNA libraries bearing sample barcodes and UMIs. MiXCR, applied by TCRdb to the 5' RACE reads, yields one record per CDR3 protein. The sample contains 450,000 or so distinct CDR3 sequences, about 23% of which appear only once. The CDR3 contains 17 residues. Germline lookup yields CDR1 ENHRY and CDR2 SYGVKD. Trimming stripped 3 bases from V and 2 bases from J, with 18 bases between. This sample is drawn from a study of T-cell memory formation after mild COVID-19. About the research overall: TCR clusters were mostly donor specific.

Whole-study results and caveats: Among clones contracting day 15 to 85, CD4/CD8 was balanced, whereas later expanders leaned CD4+. Some responding clones appeared in pre-infection memory, suggesting cross-reactive memory joined.

Sequenced: PBMCs or a T cell subset sorted from them (not recorded which). This clonotype was sampled from an adult woman who had mild COVID-19 (a few samples of this study predate the infection). Cell type and time point are not known. The gene calls are TRBV10-3 and TRBJ2-3; D perhaps matches TRBD2 (7 bases). DNA of the CDR3: TGTGCCATCAGTGAATCCCTGGACAGCGGGACCACAGATACGCAGTATTTT. Protein sequence: CAISESLDSGTTDTQYF.